These T cell receptor beta chains were read from a single sample in a study of response to subunit inactivated influenza vaccine. Via MiXCR, TCRdb re-called the RT-PCR reads, giving one row per CDR3 protein. The table has roughly 180,000 distinct CDR3 sequences, around 8.8% seen once. The source material was non-naive T cells sorted from PBMCs, sampled on the day of vaccination. These receptors originate from a man aged 50-60 years who received an inactivated influenza vaccine. CDR3s include the opening cysteine and the closing phenylalanine or tryptophan. The order of the fields is D gene, V gene, CDR3 protein. D genes are given only for firm matches.

NA | TRBV20-1 | CSAIPFGQSYEQYF
TRBD2 | TRBV5-1 | CASSLSSGREIYNEQFF
NA | TRBV11-1 | CASSGGAIYTEAFF
TRBD2 | TRBV9 | CASSSGLENAGELFF
NA | TRBV28 | CASRQGQAKNIQYF
NA | TRBV30 | CAWAQGAGAQETQYF
TRBD2 | TRBV28 | CASSLSSGAAGTQYF
NA | TRBV7-7 | CASSYGRGGELFF
TRBD1 | TRBV28 | CASTTGTASYNEQFF
NA | TRBV6-1 | CASSQVLGNEQFF
NA | TRBV20-1 | CSMGETDTQYF
TRBD2 | TRBV10-3 | CATETSGRGEQYF
NA | TRBV19 | CASSQELNTEAFF